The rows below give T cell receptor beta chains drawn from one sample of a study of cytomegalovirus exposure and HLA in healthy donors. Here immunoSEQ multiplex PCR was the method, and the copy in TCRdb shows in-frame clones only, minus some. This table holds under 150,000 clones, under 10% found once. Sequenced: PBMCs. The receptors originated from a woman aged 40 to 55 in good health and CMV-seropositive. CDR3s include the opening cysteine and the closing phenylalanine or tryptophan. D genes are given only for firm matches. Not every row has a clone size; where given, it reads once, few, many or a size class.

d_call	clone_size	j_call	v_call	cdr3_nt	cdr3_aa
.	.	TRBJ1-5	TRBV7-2	TGTGCCAGCAGCTTAGGAGGGGGAGGCAATCAGCCCCAGCATTTT	CASSLGGGGNQPQHF
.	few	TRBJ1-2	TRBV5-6	TGTGCCAGCAGCCGGGGGGGGAACTCCTATGGCTACACCTTC	CASSRGGNSYGYTF
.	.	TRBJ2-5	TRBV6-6	TGTGCCAGCAGTTCCCCCGGTTGGGGGGAAGAGACCCAGTACTTC	CASSSPGWGEETQYF
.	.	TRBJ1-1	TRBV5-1	TGCGCCAGCAGCCCAGGAGGGCTGAACACTGAAGCTTTCTTT	CASSPGGLNTEAFF
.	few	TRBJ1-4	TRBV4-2	TGTGCCAGCAGCCAAGAAGCACGGGGTGAAAAACTGTTTTTT	CASSQEARGEKLFF
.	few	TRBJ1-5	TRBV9	TGTGCCAGCAGCCCGGACCCGAGGGGCAATCAGCCCCAGCATTTT	CASSPDPRGNQPQHF
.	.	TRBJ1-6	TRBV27	TGTGCCAGCAGTTATGAGTTTAACTCACCCCTCCACTTT	CASSYEFNSPLHF
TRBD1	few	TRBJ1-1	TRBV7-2	TGTGCCAGCAGCCTCGACAGGGAGACTGAAGCTTTCTTT	CASSLDRETEAFF
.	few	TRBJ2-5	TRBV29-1	TGCAGCGAATCGCGGGGCCCCCGGGAGACCCAGTACTTC	CSESRGPRETQYF
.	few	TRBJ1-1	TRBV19	TGTGCCAGTATAAACGAGGGAGGGGGCACTGAAGCTTTCTTT	CASINEGGGTEAFF
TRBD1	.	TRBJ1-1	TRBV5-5	TGTGCCAGCAGCTTGGAAGGCTACAGGGGTTCGACCCTCGCTGAAGCTTTCTTT	CASSLEGYRGSTLAEAFF
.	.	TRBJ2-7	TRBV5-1	TGCGCCAGCAGCGTGGGACCGGACACCTACGAGCAGTACTTC	CASSVGPDTYEQYF
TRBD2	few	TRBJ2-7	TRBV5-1	TGCGCCAGCAGCGTAGCGGGGGGCCCTGCTATCGACGAGCAGTACTTC	CASSVAGGPAIDEQYF
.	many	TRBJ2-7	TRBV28	TGTGCCAGCAGTTTATGGGCAGGGGACCACCCCTACGAGCAGTACTTC	CASSLWAGDHPYEQYF
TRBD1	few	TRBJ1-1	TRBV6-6	TGTGCCAGCACCTCCGGACAGGGATGGGGTGAAGCTTTCTTT	CASTSGQGWGEAFF
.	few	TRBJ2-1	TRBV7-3	TGTGCCAGCAGCTCTTCGTCTAGCTCCGATGAGCAGTTCTTC	CASSSSSSSDEQFF